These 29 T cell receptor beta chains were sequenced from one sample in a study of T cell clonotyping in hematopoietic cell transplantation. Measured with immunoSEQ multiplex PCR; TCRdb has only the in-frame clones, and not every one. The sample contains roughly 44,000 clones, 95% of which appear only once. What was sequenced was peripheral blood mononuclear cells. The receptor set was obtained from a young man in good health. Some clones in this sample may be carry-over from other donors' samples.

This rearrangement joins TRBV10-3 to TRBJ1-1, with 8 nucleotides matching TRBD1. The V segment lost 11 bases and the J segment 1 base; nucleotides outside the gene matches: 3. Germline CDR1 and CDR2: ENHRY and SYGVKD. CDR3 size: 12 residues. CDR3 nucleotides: TGTGCCTCTGACAGGGGGAACACTGAAGCTTTCTTT. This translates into CASDRGNTEAFF.

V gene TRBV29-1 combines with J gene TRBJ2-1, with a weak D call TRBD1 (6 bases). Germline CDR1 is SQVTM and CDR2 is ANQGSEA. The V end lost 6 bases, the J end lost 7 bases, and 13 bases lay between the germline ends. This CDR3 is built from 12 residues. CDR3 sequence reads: CSVQQGSNEQFF. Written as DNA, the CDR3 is TGCAGCGTCCAACAGGGTTCGAATGAGCAGTTCTTC.

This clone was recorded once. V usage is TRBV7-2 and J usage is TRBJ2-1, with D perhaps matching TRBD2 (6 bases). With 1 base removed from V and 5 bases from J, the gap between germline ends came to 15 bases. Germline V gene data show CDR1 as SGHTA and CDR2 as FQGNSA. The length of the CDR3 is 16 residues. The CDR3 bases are TGTGCCAGCAGCTTAGTAGCGGCCACCCCTAACAATGAGCAGTTCTTC. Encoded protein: CASSLVAATPNNEQFF.

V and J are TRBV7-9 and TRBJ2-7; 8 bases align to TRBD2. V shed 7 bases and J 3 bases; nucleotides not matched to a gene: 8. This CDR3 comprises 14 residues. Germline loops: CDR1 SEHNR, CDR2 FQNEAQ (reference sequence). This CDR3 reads CASTQTSEGYEQYF. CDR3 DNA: TGTGCCAGCACCCAGACTAGCGAAGGCTACGAGCAGTACTTC.

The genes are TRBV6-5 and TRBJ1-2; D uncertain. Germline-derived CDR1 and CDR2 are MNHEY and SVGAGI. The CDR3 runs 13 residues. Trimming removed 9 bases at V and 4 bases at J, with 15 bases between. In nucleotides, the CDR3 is TGTGCCAGTTCCGACACGTTCTCCTATGGCTACACCTTC. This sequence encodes CASSDTFSYGYTF.

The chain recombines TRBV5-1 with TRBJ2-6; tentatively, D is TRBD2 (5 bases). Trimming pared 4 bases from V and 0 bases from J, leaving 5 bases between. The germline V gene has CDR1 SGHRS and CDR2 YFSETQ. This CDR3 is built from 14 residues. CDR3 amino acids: CASSGSSGANVLTF. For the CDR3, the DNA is TGCGCCAGCAGCGGGAGCTCTGGGGCCAACGTCCTGACTTTC.

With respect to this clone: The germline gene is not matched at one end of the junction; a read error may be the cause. The CDR3 protein is CASTLLAGDQETQYF. The CDR3 coding sequence is TGTGCCAGCACCTTACTAGCGGGGGACCAAGAGACCCAGTACTTC. The chain has TRBV7-2 and TRBJ2-5, with TRBD2 matching over 11 bases. The CDR3 extends over 15 amino acids. Germline V gene data show CDR1 as SGHTA and CDR2 as FQGNSA.

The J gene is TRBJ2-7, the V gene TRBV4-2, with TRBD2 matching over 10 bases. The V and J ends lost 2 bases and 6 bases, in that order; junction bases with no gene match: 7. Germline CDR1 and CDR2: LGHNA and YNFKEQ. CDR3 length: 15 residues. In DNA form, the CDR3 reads TGTGCCAGCAGCCAACCTAGCGGGAGCGGTAGCGAGCAGTACTTC. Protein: CASSQPSGSGSEQYF.

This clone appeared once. CDR3 sequence (DNA): TGTGCCAGCAGCTTAGTGCGGGAAGGTAGGGATACGCAGTATTTT. Translating it yields CASSLVREGRDTQYF. This chain connects TRBV11-2 to TRBJ2-3, with a possible D match to TRBD2 (6 bases). Trimming pared 1 base from V and 6 bases from J, leaving 14 bases between. Germline CDR1 and CDR2: SGHAT and FQNNGV. CDR3 length: 15 amino acids.

CDR3 loop: CASSLTSGALTEAFF. CDR3 nucleotide sequence: TGTGCCAGCAGCTTAACTTCTGGGGCGCTCACTGAAGCTTTCTTT. The chain recombines TRBV7-3 with TRBJ1-1; possibly TRBD1 for D (5 bases). The ends were cut back, 0 bases at V and 4 bases at J, with 12 bases in the middle. This CDR3 spans 15 amino acids. Looked up from germline, CDR1 is SGHTA and CDR2 is FQGTGA. Drawing the rest from reference TRBV7-3 and TRBJ1-1, the complete variable domain is GAGVSQTPSNKVTEKGKYVELRCDPISGHTALYWYRQSLGQGPEFLIYFQGTGAADDSGLPNDRFFAVRPEGSVSTLKIQRTERGDSAVYLCASSLTSGALTEAFFGQGTRLTVV.

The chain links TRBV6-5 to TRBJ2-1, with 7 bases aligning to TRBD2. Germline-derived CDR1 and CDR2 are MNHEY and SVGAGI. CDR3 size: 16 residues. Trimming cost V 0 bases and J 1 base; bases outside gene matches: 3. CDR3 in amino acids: CASSYSGGGSYNEQFF. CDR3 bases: TGTGCCAGCAGTTACTCGGGGGGGGGATCCTACAATGAGCAGTTCTTC.

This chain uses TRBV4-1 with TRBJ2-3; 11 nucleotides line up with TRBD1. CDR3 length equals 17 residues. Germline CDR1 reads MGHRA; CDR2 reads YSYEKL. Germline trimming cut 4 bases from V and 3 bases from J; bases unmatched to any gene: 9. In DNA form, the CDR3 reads TGCGCCAGCAGCCGAGGGGCCGGACAGGGGGCGACAGATACGCAGTATTTT. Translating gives CASSRGAGQGATDTQYF.

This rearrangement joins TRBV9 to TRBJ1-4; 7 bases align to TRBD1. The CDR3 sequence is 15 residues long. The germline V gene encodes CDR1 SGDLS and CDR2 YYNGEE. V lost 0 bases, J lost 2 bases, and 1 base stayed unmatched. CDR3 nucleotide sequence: TGTGCCAGCAGCGTAGACAGGGGTACTAATGAAAAACTGTTTTTT. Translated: CASSVDRGTNEKLFF.

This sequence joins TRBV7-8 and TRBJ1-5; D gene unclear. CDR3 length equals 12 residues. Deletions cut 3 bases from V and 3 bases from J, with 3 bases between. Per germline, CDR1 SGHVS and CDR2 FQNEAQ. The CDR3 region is CASSLDNQPQHF. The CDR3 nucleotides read TGTGCCAGCAGCTTGGACAATCAGCCCCAGCATTTT.

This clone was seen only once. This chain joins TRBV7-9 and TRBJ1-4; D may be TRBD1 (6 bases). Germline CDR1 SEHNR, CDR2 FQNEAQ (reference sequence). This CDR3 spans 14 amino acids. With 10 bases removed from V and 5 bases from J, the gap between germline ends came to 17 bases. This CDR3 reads CATGGGAQNEKLFF. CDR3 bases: TGTGCCACCGGAGGGGGGGCGCAAAATGAAAAACTGTTTTTT. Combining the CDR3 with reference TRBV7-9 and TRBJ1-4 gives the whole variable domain DTGVSQNPRHKITKRGQNVTFRCDPISEHNRLYWYRQTLGQGPEFLTYFQNEAQLEKSRLLSDRFSAERPKGSFSTLEIQRTEQGDSAMYLCATGGGAQNEKLFFGSGTQLSVL.

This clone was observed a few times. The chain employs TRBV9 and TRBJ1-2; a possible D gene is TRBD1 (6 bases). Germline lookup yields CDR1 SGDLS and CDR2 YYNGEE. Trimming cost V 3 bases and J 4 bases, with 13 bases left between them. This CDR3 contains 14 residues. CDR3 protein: CASSDTTGSYGYTF. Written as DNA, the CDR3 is TGTGCCAGCAGCGACACAACAGGGTCCTATGGCTACACCTTC.

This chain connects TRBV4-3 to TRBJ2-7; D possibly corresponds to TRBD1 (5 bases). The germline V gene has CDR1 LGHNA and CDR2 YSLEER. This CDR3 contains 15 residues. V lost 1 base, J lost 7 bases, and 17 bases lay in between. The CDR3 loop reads CASSQGQGSPREQYF. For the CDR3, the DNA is TGCGCCAGCAGCCAAGGGCAGGGATCCCCACGGGAGCAGTACTTC.

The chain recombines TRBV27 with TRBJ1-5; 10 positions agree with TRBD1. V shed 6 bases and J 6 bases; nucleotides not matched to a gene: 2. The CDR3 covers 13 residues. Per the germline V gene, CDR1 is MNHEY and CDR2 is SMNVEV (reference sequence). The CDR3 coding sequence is TGTGCCAGCAGGGGACAGGGGTCTCAGCCCCAGCATTTT. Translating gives CASRGQGSQPQHF.

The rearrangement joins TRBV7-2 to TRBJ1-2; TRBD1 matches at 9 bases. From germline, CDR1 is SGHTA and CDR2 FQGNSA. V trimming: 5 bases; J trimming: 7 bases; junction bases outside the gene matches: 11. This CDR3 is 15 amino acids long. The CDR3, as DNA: TGTGCCAGCAGCCCAACGCCCGACAGGGGGTTTGGCTACACCTTC. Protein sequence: CASSPTPDRGFGYTF.

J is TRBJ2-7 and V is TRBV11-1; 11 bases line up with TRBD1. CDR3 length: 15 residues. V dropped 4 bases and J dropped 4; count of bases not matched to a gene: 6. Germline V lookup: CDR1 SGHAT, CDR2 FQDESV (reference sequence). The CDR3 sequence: CASSSTGTGGYEQYF. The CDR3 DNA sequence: TGTGCCAGCAGCTCAACCGGGACAGGGGGATACGAGCAGTACTTC.

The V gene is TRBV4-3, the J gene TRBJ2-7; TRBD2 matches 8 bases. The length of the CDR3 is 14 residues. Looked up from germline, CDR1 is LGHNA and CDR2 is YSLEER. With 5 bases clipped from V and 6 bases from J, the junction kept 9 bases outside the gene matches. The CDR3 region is CASSSQLSGTEQYF. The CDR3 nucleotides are TGCGCCAGCAGCTCCCAGCTTAGCGGGACCGAGCAGTACTTC.

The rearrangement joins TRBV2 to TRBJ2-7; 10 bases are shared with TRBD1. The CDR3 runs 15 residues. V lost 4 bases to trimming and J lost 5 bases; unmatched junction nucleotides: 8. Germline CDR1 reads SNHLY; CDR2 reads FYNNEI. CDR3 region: CASSAQTGGLDEQYF. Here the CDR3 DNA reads TGTGCCAGCAGTGCCCAGACAGGGGGCTTGGACGAGCAGTACTTC.

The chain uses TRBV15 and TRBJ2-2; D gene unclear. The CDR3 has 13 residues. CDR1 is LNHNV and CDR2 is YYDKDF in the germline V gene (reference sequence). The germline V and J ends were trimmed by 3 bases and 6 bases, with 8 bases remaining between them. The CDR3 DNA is TGTGCCACCAGCAGGCTAGATCCCGGGGAGCTGTTTTTT. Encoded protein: CATSRLDPGELFF.

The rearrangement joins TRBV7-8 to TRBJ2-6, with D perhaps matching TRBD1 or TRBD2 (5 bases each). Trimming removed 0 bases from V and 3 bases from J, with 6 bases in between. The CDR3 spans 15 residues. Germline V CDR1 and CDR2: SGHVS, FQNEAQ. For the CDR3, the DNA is TGTGCCAGCAGCTTAGCTGGGGGTGGGGCCAACGTCCTGACTTTC. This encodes CASSLAGGGANVLTF.

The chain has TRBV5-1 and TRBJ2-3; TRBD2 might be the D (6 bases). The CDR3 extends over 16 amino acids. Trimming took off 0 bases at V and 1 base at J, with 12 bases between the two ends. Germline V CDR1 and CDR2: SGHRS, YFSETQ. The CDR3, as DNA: TGCGCCAGCAGCTTGGCGTTGGCGGGACGCACAGATACGCAGTATTTT. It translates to CASSLALAGRTDTQYF.

CDR3 residues: CAWSEGTGMLWEQYF. In DNA, the CDR3 is TGTGCCTGGAGTGAGGGGACAGGGATGCTCTGGGAGCAGTACTTC. The chain employs TRBV30 and TRBJ2-7, with 9 bases that match TRBD1. Germline V gene lookup returns CDR1 GTSNPN and CDR2 SVGIG (reference sequence). The CDR3 covers 15 residues. Trimming took 1 base from V and 7 from J; bases not matched to a gene: 11.

The CDR3 DNA follows: TGCGCCAGCAGTACGGGGACTAGCTCTGGGGCCAACGTCCTGACTTTC. This encodes CASSTGTSSGANVLTF. J is TRBJ2-6 and V is TRBV5-1; TRBD2 matches 8 bases. The CDR3 consists of 16 residues. Germline CDR1 SGHRS, CDR2 YFSETQ. Losses at the gene ends were 5 bases for V and 0 bases for J; bases not matched to a gene: 4. Looking up the rest from reference TRBV5-1 and TRBJ2-6 gives the full variable domain: KAGVTQTPRYLIKTRGQQVTLSCSPISGHRSVSWYQQTPGQGLQFLFEYFSETQRNKGNFPGRFSGRQFSNSRSEMNVSTLELGDSALYLCASSTGTSSGANVLTFGAGSRLTVL.

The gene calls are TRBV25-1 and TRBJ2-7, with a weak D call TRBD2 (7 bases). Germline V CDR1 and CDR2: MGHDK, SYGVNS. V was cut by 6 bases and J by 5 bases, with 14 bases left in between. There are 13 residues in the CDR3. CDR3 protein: CASSAGAGNEQYF. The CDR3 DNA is TGTGCCAGCAGCGCGGGGGCTGGAAACGAGCAGTACTTC.

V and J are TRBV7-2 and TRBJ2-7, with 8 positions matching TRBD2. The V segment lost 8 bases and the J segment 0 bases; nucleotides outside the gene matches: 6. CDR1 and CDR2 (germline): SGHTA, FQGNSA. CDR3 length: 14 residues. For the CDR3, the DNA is TGTGCCAGCCGTTTAGCGGGATCCTCCTACGAGCAGTACTTC. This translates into CASRLAGSSYEQYF. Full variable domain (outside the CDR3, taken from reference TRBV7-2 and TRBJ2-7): GAGVSQSPSNKVTEKGKDVELRCDPISGHTALYWYRQSLGQGLEFLIYFQGNSAPDKSGLPSDRFSAERTGGSVSTLTIQRTQQEDSAVYLCASRLAGSSYEQYFGPGTRLTVT.